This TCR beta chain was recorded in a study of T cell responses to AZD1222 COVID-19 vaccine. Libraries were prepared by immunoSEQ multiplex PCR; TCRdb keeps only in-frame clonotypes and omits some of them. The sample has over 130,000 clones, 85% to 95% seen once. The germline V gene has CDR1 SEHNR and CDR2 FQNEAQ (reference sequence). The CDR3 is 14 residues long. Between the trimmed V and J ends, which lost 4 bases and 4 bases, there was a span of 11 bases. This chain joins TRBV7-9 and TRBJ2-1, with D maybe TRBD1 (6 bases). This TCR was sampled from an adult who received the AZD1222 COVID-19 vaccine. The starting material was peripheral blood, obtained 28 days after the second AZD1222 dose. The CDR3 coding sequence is TGTGCCAGCAGCTACAGGGACCAATACAATGAGCAGTTCTTC. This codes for CASSYRDQYNEQFF. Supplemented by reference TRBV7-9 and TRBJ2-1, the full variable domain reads DTGVSQNPRHKITKRGQNVTFRCDPISEHNRLYWYRQTLGQGPEFLTYFQNEAQLEKSRLLSDRFSAERPKGSFSTLEIQRTEQGDSAMYLCASSYRDQYNEQFFGPGTRLTVL.